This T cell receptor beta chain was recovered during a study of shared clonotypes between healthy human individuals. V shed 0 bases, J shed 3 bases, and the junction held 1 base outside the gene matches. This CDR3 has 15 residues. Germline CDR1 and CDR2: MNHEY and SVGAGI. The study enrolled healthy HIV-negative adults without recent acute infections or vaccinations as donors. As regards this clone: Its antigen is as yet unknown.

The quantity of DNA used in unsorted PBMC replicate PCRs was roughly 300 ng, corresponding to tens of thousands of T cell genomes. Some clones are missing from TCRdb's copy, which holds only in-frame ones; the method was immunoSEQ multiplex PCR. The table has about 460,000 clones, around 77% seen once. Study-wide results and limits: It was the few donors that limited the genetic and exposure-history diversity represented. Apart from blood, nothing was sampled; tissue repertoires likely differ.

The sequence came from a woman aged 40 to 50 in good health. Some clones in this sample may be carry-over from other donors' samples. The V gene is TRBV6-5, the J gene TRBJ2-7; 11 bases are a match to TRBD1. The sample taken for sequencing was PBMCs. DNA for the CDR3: TGTGCCAGCAGTTACTCCGGGACAGGGGGCTACGAGCAGTACTTC. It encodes CASSYSGTGGYEQYF.